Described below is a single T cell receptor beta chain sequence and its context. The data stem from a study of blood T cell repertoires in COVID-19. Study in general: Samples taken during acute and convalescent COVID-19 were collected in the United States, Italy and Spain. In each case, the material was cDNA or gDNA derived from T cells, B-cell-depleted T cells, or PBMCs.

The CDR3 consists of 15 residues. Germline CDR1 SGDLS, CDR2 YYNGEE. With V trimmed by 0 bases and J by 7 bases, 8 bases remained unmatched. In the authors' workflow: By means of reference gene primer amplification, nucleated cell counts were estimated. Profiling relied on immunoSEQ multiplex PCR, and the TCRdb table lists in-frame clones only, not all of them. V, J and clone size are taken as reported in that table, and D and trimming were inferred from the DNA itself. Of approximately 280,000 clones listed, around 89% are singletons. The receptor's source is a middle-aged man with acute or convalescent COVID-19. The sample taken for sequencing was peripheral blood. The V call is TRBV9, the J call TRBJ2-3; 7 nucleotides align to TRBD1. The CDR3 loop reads CASSVEGATMHTQYF. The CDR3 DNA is TGTGCCAGCAGCGTAGAGGGGGCGACCATGCATACGCAGTATTTT.